The TCR beta chain described here comes from a study of T cells in Graves' hyperthyroidism and ophthalmopathy. The source material, RNA transcripts, was used to amplify TCR beta CDR3 regions. When the TCR CDR3 underwent first-round RT-PCR, the HTBI primer set was used. TCRdb recomputed calls from the multiplex PCR reads with MiXCR, one row per CDR3 protein. The table records fewer than 650,000 distinct CDR3 sequences, over 12% of them present only once. Study conclusions and caveats: Ophthalmopathy could be told apart from stable hyperthyroidism with a 13 V-J model.

Diagnostic assessment was based on clinical symptoms, serum thyroxine and TRAb, thyroid ultrasound and orbital computed tomography. It was over 9.5 ml of fresh peripheral blood that supplied the PBMCs. Turning to this clonotype: The antigen remains undetermined.

The sample comprised blood. The source is a woman aged 40 to 50 with Graves' ophthalmopathy.

The CDR3 bases are TGTGCCAGCTCACCACAGACAGGGGATCAGCCCCAGCATTTT. Translated: CASSPQTGDQPQHF. The rearrangement links TRBV18 to TRBJ1-5; 8 bases map to TRBD1. This CDR3 is built from 14 residues. Trimming removed 1 base from V and 5 bases from J; junction bases left unmatched: 1. Germline CDR1 and CDR2: KGHSH and LQKENI.